This T cell receptor beta chain was found in a study of blood T cell repertoires in COVID-19 (dated by TCRdb to 2020 to 2022). Background on the whole study: Collaborator samples came from the United States, Italy and Spain and covered acute and convalescent phases of COVID-19. Deeply sampled blood TCRbeta repertoires from subjects exposed to, actively infected with, or recovered from COVID-19 were included in the dataset. Samples were obtained from the ongoing ImmuneRACE study (first 160 participants) and from about 1,300 subjects provided by 6 global collaborators. Where available, HLA class I and class II types were taken from metadata supplied by the sample provider and were not determined by assay-based typing. Nearly every sample came with metadata listing a de-identified subject ID, COVID-19 status, age in years and sex. The repertoires were made available in a free public database intended to serve as a resource for research on the immune response to SARS-CoV-2. The prospective study material was composed of cDNA or gDNA derived from T cells, B-cell-depleted T cells, or PBMCs.

Results the study describes overall, beyond this receptor: Clinical and demographic metadata were provided uncurated, with the amount varying by source and participant.

The immunoSEQ Assay, a bias-controlled multiplex PCR, was used to amplify TCRbeta CDR3 regions from genomic DNA. The authors processed their data as follows. Within the assay, amplification of reference gene primers was used to estimate how many nucleated cells each sample contained. To quantify the absolute abundance of each unique TCRbeta CDR3 rearrangement, sequence reads were collapsed and filtered. For each sample, productive Simpson clonality was calculated as the square root of Simpson's diversity index over productive rearrangements. TCRdb limited this immuneACCESS table to in-frame rearrangements with V and J called. A share of clones is missing; checked studies link under half to unresolved V genes, and the rest is unexplained. V and J calls and clone size come straight from that table; D and trimming were deduced from the DNA. The sample has over 300,000 clones on record, about 89% of them singletons. The top ten constitute around 9.5% of the sample.

Participants in the prospective study were aged about 18 to 90 years, lived in approximately 26 United States geographic areas, and enrolled through a virtual design. To assign participants to cohorts, the prospective study relied on clinical history that participants themselves reported in a screening survey and a study questionnaire. Recovered participants in ImmuneRACE Cohort 3 were defined by two consecutive negative NP/OP PCR tests, clearance by a healthcare professional, or resolution of symptoms. Each participant in the prospective study had whole blood, serum and a nasopharyngeal or oropharyngeal swab collected by mobile phlebotomists. Over an approximately 2-month period, participants in the prospective study had the option of providing additional blood draws and questionnaires. Prospective study blood samples were shipped either frozen or at room temperature before DNA extraction. The junction shows trimming of 3 bases on V and 1 base on J, plus 18 bases between the germline ends. CDR1 and CDR2 (MDHEN, SYDVKM) derive from the germline V gene. The CDR3 contains 17 residues, cysteine and phenylalanine counted. The sequence is cut down to CDR3 DNA, 51 bases in frame from base 1.

Worth noting for this clone: Its antigen has not been determined. No clone much larger than this one lies a single base away; base qualities are absent.

Sequences were obtained from PBMCs or T cells enriched from blood (not recorded which). The sequence is built from TRBV28 and TRBJ1-2; possibly the D gene is TRBD1, per 6 matching bases. The source is a woman aged 40 to 55 who had recovered from COVID-19. The sequenced DNA is TGTGCCAGCAGTTTCTCCGGGACAATCAACCTTAACTATGGCTACACCTTC. Translated, this gives CASSFSGTINLNYGYTF.